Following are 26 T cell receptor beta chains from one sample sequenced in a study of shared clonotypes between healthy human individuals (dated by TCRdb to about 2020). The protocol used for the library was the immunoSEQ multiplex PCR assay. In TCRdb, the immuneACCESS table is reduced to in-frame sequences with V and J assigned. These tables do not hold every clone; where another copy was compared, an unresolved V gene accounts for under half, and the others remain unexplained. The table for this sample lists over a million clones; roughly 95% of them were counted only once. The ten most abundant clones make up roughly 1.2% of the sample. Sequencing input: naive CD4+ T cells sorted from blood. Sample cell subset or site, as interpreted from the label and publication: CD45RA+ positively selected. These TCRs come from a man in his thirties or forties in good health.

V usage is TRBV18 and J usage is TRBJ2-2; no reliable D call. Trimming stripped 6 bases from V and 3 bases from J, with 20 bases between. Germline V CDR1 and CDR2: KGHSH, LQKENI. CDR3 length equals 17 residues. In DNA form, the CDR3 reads TGTGCCAGCTCCCGTTCGACCGTCCCGACGGACACCGGGGAGCTGTTTTTT. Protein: CASSRSTVPTDTGELFF.

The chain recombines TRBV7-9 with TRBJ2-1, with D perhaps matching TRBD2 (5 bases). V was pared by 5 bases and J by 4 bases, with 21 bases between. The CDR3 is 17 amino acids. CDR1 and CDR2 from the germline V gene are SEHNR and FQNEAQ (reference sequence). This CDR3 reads CASSVGSVTLRYNEQFF. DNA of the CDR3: TGTGCCAGCAGCGTCGGTAGCGTGACCCTTCGATACAATGAGCAGTTCTTC.

CDR3 in amino acids: CSFRDRGVRDSNQPQHF. CDR3 in DNA: TGCAGCTTCCGGGACAGGGGGGTGAGGGATAGCAATCAGCCCCAGCATTTT. V usage is TRBV29-1 and J usage is TRBJ1-5; 11 positions agree with TRBD1. Germline CDR1 and CDR2: SQVTM and ANQGSEA. CDR3 length: 17 amino acids. The V and J ends lost 8 bases and 0 bases, in that order; junction bases with no gene match: 12.

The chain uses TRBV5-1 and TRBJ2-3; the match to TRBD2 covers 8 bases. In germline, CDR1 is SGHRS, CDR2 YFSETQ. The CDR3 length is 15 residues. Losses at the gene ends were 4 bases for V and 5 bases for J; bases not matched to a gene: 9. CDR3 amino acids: CASSPFSGTGDTQYF. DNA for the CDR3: TGCGCCAGCAGCCCGTTTAGCGGGACGGGAGATACGCAGTATTTT.

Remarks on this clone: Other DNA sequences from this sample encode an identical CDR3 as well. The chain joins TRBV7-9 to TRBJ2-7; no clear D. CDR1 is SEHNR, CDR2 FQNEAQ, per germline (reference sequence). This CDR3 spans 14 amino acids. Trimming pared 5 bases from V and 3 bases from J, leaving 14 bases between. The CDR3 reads CASSLDPTSYEQYF. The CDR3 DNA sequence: TGTGCCAGCAGCCTCGACCCGACAAGCTACGAGCAGTACTTC.

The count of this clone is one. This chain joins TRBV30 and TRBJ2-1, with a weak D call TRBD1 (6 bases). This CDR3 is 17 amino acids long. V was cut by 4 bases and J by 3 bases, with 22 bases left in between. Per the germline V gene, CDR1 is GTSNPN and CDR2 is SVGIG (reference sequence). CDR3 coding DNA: TGTGCCTGGACTCAACGAGGGGGAACGGCAGGCTACAATGAGCAGTTCTTC. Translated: CAWTQRGGTAGYNEQFF.

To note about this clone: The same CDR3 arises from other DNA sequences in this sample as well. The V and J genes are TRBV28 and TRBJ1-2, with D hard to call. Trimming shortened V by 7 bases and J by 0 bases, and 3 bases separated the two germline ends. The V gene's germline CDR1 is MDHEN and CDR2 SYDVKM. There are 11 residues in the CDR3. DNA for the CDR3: TGTGCCAGCACCGCTAACTATGGCTACACCTTC. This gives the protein CASTANYGYTF.

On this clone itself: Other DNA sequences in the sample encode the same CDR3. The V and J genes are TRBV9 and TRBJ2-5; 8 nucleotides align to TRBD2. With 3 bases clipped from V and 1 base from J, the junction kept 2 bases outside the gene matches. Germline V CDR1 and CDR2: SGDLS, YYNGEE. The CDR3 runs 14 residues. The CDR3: CASSAGTSQETQYF. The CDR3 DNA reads TGTGCCAGCAGCGCCGGGACTAGCCAAGAGACCCAGTACTTC.

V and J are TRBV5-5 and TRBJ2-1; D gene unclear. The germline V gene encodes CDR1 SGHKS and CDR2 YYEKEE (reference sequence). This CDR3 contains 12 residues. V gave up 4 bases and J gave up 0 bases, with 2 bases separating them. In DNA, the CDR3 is TGTGCCAGCAGCCTCTCCTACAATGAGCAGTTCTTC. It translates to CASSLSYNEQFF.

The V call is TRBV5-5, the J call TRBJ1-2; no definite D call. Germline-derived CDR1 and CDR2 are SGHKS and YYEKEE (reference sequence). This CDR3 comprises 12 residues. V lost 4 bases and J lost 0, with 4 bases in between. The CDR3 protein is CASSQANYGYTF. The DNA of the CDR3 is TGTGCCAGCAGCCAGGCTAACTATGGCTACACCTTC.

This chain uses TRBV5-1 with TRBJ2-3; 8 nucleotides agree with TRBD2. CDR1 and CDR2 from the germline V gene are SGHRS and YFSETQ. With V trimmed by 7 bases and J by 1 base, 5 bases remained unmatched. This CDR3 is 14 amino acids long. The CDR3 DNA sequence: TGCGCCAGCCTCAGCGGGAGTGGCACAGATACGCAGTATTTT. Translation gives CASLSGSGTDTQYF.

The CDR3 DNA reads TGCGCCAGCAGCCGGGGACAGGGTAACTATGGCTACACCTTC. It codes for CASSRGQGNYGYTF. The chain uses TRBV4-3 and TRBJ1-2, with 9 nucleotides matching TRBD1. The germline CDR1 and CDR2 sequences are LGHNA and YSLEER. V lost 4 bases, J lost 1 base, and 1 base stayed unmatched. There are 14 residues in the CDR3.

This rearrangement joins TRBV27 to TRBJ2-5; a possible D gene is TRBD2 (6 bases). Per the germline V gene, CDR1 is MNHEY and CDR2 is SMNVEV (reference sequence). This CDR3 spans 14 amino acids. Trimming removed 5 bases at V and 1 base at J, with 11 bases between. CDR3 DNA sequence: TGTGCCAGCAGTAGGCTAGCGACCCAAGAGACCCAGTACTTC. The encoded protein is CASSRLATQETQYF.

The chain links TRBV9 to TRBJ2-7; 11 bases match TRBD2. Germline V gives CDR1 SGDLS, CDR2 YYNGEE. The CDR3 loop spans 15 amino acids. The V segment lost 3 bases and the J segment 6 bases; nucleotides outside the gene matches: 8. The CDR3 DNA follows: TGTGCCAGCAGCGGACTAGCGGGGCGGCATAGCGAGCAGTACTTC. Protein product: CASSGLAGRHSEQYF.

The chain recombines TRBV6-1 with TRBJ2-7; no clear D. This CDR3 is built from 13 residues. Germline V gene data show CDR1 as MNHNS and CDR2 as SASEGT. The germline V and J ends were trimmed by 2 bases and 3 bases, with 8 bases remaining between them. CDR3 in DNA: TGTGCCAGCAGTGAATCCAGGAGCTACGAGCAGTACTTC. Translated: CASSESRSYEQYF.

In DNA form, the CDR3 reads TGTGCCACCAGCGGAGGAGTCAGATCCAAGAAATTCTCCTACGAGCAGTACTTC. This sequence encodes CATSGGVRSKKFSYEQYF. The chain recombines TRBV15 with TRBJ2-7; the D gene is possibly TRBD2 (5 bases). This CDR3 has 18 amino acids. Trimming took off 5 bases at V and 0 bases at J, with 23 bases between the two ends. Germline values: CDR1 LNHNV, CDR2 YYDKDF (reference sequence).

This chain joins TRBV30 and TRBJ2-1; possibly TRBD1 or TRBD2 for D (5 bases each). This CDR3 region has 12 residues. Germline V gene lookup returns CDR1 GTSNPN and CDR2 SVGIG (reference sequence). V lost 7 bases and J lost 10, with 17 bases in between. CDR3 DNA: TGTGCCTCCCGACCGGGACGTAAAGAGCAGTTCTTC. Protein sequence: CASRPGRKEQFF.

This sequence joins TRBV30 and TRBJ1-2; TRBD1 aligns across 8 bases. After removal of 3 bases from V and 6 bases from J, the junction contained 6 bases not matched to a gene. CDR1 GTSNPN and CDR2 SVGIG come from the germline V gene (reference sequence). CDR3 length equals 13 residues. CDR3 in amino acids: CAWRETGEDGYTF. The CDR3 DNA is TGTGCCTGGAGAGAGACAGGGGAGGATGGCTACACCTTC.

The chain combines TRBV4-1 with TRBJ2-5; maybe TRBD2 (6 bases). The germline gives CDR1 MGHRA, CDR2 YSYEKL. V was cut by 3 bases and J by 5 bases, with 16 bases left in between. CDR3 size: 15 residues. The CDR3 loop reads CASSQFIGAGETQYF. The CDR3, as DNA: TGCGCCAGCAGCCAGTTCATCGGGGCGGGGGAGACCCAGTACTTC.

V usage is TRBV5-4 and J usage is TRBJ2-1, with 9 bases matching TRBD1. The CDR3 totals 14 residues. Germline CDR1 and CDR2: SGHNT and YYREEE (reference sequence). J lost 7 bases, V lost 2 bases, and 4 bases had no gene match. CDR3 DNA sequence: TGTGCCAGCAGCTTCCCGGACAGGGGAAATGAGCAGTTCTTC. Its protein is CASSFPDRGNEQFF. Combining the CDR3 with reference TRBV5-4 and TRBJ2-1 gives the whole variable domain ETGVTQSPTHLIKTRGQQVTLRCSSQSGHNTVSWYQQALGQGPQFIFQYYREEENGRGNFPPRFSGLQFPNYSSELNVNALELDDSALYLCASSFPDRGNEQFFGPGTRLTVL.

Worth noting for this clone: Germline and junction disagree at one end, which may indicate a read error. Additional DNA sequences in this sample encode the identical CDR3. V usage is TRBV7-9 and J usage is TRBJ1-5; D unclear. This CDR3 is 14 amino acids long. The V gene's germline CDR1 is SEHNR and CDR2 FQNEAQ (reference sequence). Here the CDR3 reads CASSLERGNQPQHF. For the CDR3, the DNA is TGTGCCAGCAGCTTAGAGCGAGGAAATCAGCCTCAGCATTTT.

The CDR3 loop is CASSQDKNTGELFF. The CDR3 nucleotides read TGTGCCAGCAGCCAGGACAAGAACACCGGGGAGCTGTTTTTT. The rearrangement uses TRBV7-3 and TRBJ2-2; tentatively, D is TRBD1 (5 bases). The length of the CDR3 is 14 residues. Germline V gene data show CDR1 as SGHTA and CDR2 as FQGTGA. Between the trimmed V and J ends, which lost 5 bases and 1 base, there was a span of 8 bases.

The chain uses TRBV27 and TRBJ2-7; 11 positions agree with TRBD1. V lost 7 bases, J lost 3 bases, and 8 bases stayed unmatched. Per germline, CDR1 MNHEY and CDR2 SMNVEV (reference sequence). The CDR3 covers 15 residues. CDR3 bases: TGTGCCAGCATTAAAATCGGGACAGGGGGCTACGAGCAGTACTTC. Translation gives CASIKIGTGGYEQYF.

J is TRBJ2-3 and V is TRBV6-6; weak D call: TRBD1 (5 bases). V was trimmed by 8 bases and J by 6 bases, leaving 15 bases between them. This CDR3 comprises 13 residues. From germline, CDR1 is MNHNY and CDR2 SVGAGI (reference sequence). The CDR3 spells CASVKNSGDTQYF. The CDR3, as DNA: TGTGCCAGCGTTAAGAATTCAGGGGATACGCAGTATTTT.

The CDR3 region is CASSLLLGSDYGYTF. DNA for the CDR3: TGTGCCAGCAGCTTACTTTTAGGGAGTGACTATGGCTACACCTTC. The genes are TRBV7-9 and TRBJ1-2; D not resolved. Deletions cut 2 bases from V and 3 bases from J, with 13 bases between. In germline, CDR1 is SEHNR, CDR2 FQNEAQ (reference sequence). This CDR3 comprises 15 residues.

The CDR3: CASTASGRNNEQFF. The CDR3, as DNA: TGTGCCAGCACCGCTAGCGGGAGGAACAATGAGCAGTTCTTC. This rearrangement joins TRBV25-1 to TRBJ2-1; TRBD2 matches 11 bases. CDR1 MGHDK and CDR2 SYGVNS come from the germline V gene. Trimming at V came to 7 bases and at J to 5 bases, leaving 4 bases not matched to a gene. CDR3 size: 14 residues.